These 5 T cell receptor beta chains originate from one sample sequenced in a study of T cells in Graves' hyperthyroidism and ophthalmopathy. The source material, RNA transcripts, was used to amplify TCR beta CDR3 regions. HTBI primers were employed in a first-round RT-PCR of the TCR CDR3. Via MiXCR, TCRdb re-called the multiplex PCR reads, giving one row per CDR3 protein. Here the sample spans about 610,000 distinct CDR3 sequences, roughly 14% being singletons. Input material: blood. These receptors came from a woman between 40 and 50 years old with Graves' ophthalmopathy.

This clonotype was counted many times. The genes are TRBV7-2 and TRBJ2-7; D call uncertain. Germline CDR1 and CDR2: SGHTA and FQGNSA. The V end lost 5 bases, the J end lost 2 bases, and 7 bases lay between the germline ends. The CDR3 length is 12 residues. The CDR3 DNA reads TGTGCCAGCAGCAATAATCCCTACGAGCAGTACTTC. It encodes CASSNNPYEQYF.

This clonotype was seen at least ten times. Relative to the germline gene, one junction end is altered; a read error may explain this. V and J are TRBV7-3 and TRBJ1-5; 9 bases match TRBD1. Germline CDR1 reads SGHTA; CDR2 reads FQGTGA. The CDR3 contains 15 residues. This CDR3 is CASSVTGQGDQPQHF. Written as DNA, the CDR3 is TGTGCCAGCAGCGTAACGGGACAGGGAGATCAGCCCCAGCATTTT. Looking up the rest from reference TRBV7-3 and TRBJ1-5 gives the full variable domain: GAGVSQTPSNKVTEKGKYVELRCDPISGHTALYWYRQSLGQGPEFLIYFQGTGAADDSGLPNDRFFAVRPEGSVSTLKIQRTERGDSAVYLCASSVTGQGDQPQHFGDGTRLSIL.

CDR3 in amino acids: CATSRDAGTQETQYF. CDR3 DNA: TGTGCCACCAGCAGAGATGCAGGGACCCAAGAGACCCAGTACTTC. The chain carries TRBV15 and TRBJ2-5; perhaps D is TRBD1 or TRBD2 (5 bases each). The germline CDR1 and CDR2 sequences are LNHNV and YYDKDF (reference sequence). This CDR3 is 15 amino acids long. The V and J ends lost 0 bases and 1 base respectively, with 9 bases between them.

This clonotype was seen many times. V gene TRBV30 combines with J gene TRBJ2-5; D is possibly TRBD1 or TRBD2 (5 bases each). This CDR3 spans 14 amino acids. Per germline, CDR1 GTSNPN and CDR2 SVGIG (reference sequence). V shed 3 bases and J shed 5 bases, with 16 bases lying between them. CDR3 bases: TGTGCCTGGAGCGGGACCTCGCTTCGGGAGACCCAGTACTTC. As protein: CAWSGTSLRETQYF.

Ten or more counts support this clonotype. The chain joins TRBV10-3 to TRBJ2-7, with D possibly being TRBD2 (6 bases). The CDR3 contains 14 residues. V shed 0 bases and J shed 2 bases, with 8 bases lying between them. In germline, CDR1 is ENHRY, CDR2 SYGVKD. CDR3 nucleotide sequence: TGTGCCATCAGTGAGTCCGGGACTGCCTACGAGCAGTACTTC. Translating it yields CAISESGTAYEQYF.